The T cell receptor (beta chain) under discussion was sequenced for a study of spatial heterogeneity in lung cancer (dated by TCRdb to 2018 to 2020). Background on the whole study: Donors were some 67 patients with early-stage, untreated non-small cell lung cancer from the lung TRACERx cohort. Follow-up PBMC samples were sequenced whenever available, with the median time to follow-up being two to three years after resection. Beta-chain transcripts were consistently detected in greater numbers than alpha-chain transcripts, which likely reflects a higher abundance of beta-chain transcripts. In the raw uncorrected reads, each unique combination of TCR and UMI appeared more than ten times on average. In non-small cell lung cancer, the study quantitatively compared TCR alpha and beta repertoires across several tumor regions, matched nontumor lung, and blood. Nonsynonymous mutation counts, determined by whole-exome sequencing of tumor tissue, were related to TCR repertoire features. Both alpha and beta chains were TCR-sequenced in 210 or so tumor regions, roughly 70 matched nontumor lung samples and around 54 PBMC samples obtained at surgery. Findings and caveats that apply to the study as a whole: Ubiquitous expanded tumor TCRs were found in blood more often at tumor resection than at routine follow-up. Additional single-cell paired TCR alpha and beta sequencing was considered necessary to confirm, at a functional level, the hypothesis that regional TCRs recognize regional mutations. Only 14 patients were included in the comparisons of baseline and follow-up blood repertoires.

The method was 5' RACE. The listed sequencing device is NextSeq 500. The TCR library protocol attached a unique molecular identifier to each TCR cDNA molecule to allow correction of PCR and sequencing errors. Per the original workflow: Decombinator tools were used for TCR identification, UMI-based error correction and CDR3 extraction. TCRs above a frequency of 2 per 1,000, corresponding to the top 1% of the tumor frequency distribution, were defined as expanded. Renyi diversity was computed with the R vegan package after each repertoire had been subsampled 100 times to 5,000 TCRs. CDR3 similarity networks were constructed using string-kernel similarity of amino acid triplets, with links drawn between CDR3s whose pairwise similarity was above 0.82. TCRdb trimmed public reads at Q25 via fastp, called clones via MiXCR and kept in-frame beta chains. For every CDR3 protein sequence, its rows merge into one entry that carries the most common genes and DNA. These V and J calls rely on TCRdb rather than the paper's analysis. The sample table contains just under 45,000 distinct CDR3 sequences; only one count was recorded for around 21% of them. The ten most abundant clones make up more than 7% of the sample.

The label giving this sample's time point can be read as: blood at routine non-recurrence follow-up after resection. Whole RNA extracted from tumor and nontumor lung tissue, or from cryopreserved PBMC samples, was used for TCR sequencing without cell sorting. Only patients with enough RNA available from two or more tumor regions were chosen for TCR sequencing. The junction shows trimming of 4 bases on V and 2 bases on J, and the gene matches do not reach 7 bases of it. Counted from cysteine to phenylalanine, this CDR3 has 16 amino acids. The kept DNA is CDR3 alone, 48 bases in frame from the first base. The germline V gene specifies LGHNA as CDR1 and YNFKEQ as CDR2. About this clonotype itself: Its recognized antigen is unknown. No qualities accompany the bases; no much larger clone lies one base away.

The sequence links TRBV4-2 to TRBJ1-1, and 10 junction bases match TRBD1. Sequencing was performed on PBMCs, taken at follow-up. The receptor was derived from a female donor with early-stage non-small cell lung cancer. The DNA sequence is given as TGTGCCAGCAGCCCAACAGGGGACAGGGGAAACACTGAAGCTTTCTTT. Its protein is CASSPTGDRGNTEAFF.